The 2 T cell receptor beta chains listed next were all sequenced from one sample in a study of sequential checkpoint blockade in melanoma (dated by TCRdb to between 2019 and 2020). The label giving this sample's treatment or condition can be read as: randomized to nivolumab then ipilimumab (arm A) or the reverse (arm B). The library was generated by the immunoSEQ multiplex PCR assay. Entries here come from immuneACCESS through TCRdb and include only in-frame sequences with V and J called. Some clones fail to appear in such tables; in the studies checked, an unresolved V gene covers under half of the shortfall, and the cause of the remainder is unknown. The sample contains 7,500 to 10,000 clones, around 80% of them found a single time. The ten largest clones represent less than 20% of the sample. Sample: CD8+ T cells sorted from blood (inferred from file names), taken from a patient given nivolumab and ipilimumab in sequence. These receptors all stem from a human donor with melanoma.

This chain uses TRBV6-5 with TRBJ1-1; 7 bases align to TRBD1. Germline loops: CDR1 MNHEY, CDR2 SVGAGI. V lost 5 bases, J lost 7 bases, and 7 bases stayed unmatched. The CDR3 runs to 13 residues. CDR3 sequence: CASSRETGIEAFF. Here the CDR3 DNA reads TGTGCCAGCAGTCGAGAGACAGGGATTGAAGCTTTCTTT.

The rearrangement joins TRBV28 to TRBJ1-6; TRBD1 is a possible D gene (5 bases). The V end lost 7 bases, the J end lost 3 bases, and 13 bases lay between the germline ends. CDR1 and CDR2 (germline): MDHEN, SYDVKM. This CDR3 spans 15 amino acids. CDR3 in DNA: TGTGCCAGCACCGAGTGGGGGGACTATAATTCACCCCTCCACTTT. Its translation is CASTEWGDYNSPLHF.